One TCR beta chain is described in this entry. The sample holds many counts of this clonotype. The antigen it binds to is not known. No per-base quality is available; no much larger clone lies one base away. The data are from a study of molecular identifiers for immune sequencing clone quantification (dated by TCRdb to the late 2010s). With regard to the full study: For a replicate experiment, RNA from about 21,000 or 97,000 naive CD8 T cells was divided into five aliquots, of which four were sequenced. This methods study benchmarked molecular-identifier clustering-based TCR repertoire sequencing (MIDCIRS) and TCR RNA copy counting, using CD8 T cells to do so. What the authors observed across the whole study: In CMV-specific effector cells, clones with more than 20 RNA copies contained over 99% of molecules, whereas in naive cells such clones contained under 1% of molecules. When barcode sub-clustering was not used, chimeric consensus sequences inflated TCR diversity, with chimeras reaching as high as 47%. The sizes of highly expanded clones could end up underestimated when identical TCR molecules share a barcode. Modeling estimated 2.5 to 3.5 recovered TCR RNA copies per cell, compared with about 9.3 by digital PCR, which implies roughly 30% capture efficiency. The naive libraries included spiked-in Jurkat TCR RNA (around nine copies' worth), and this Jurkat TCR RNA is not part of the donor repertoire. A single cell's worth of spiked-in Jurkat TCR RNA was reported detectable even among 750,000 to 1,000,000 naive CD8 T cells.

The CDR3 sequence holds 15 residues, the cysteine and phenylalanine included. Only CDR3 DNA is held: 45 bases, read in frame from base 1. The V and J ends are trimmed by 4 bases and 1 base, leaving 11 bases between them. According to the germline V gene (reference sequence), CDR1 reads WNHNN and CDR2 reads SYGVQD. Libraries of naive CD8 T cells were built from anywhere between roughly 17,000 and 1,100,000 sorted cells, with 10%, 30% or 50% of the purified RNA used. Naive CD8 T cells, defined as CD8+CD4-CCR7+CD45RA+, were FACS-sorted into RLT Plus buffer on a BD FACSAria II. To test detection sensitivity, Jurkat RNA equal to ten TCR copies was added to samples of about 20,000-1,000,000 naive CD8 T cells. CD8 T cells were enriched using RosetteSep CD8+ T Cell Enrichment Cocktail and Ficoll-Paque, and the enriched cells then underwent ACK red cell lysis. Library preparation was by PCR. TCRdb records Illumina HiSeq 4000 as the sequencer. Bulk TCR libraries were prepared as previously described, using TCR primers listed in Table S5. The Qiagen AllPrep DNA/RNA kit was used to purify total RNA. Reads from multiple sequencing runs of the same library were pooled before analysis. In the paper's pipeline: Reads were retained only if the reads had an exact TCR constant sequence, and the retained reads were trimmed to 150 nt and grouped according to their 12-nt molecular barcodes. Within each barcode group, reads were sub-clustered at a 15% Levenshtein threshold, and quality-weighted consensus sequences were built per RNA molecule. Non-functional sequences were removed, as were lower-count sequences one edit away from another. Based on fitting two negative binomial distributions, any barcode sub-cluster with under 20% of the maximum read count was discarded. TCRdb passed the public sequencing reads through fastp at Q25 and MiXCR, retaining productive beta sequences. Each entry merges the rows of one CDR3 protein and shows their most common DNA and genes. The V and J calls and clone size are TCRdb's, not the authors'. This sample lists tens of thousands of distinct CDR3 sequences; 15% to 20% were detected once. The ten largest clonotypes hold 1.4% to 1.5% of the sample.

The TCR was taken from a human donor in good health. Some libraries in this study had Jurkat cell RNA spiked in. The sequence joins TRBV10-1 to TRBJ1-5, with a tentative D gene TRBD1 over 5 matching bases. The material sequenced was naive CD8+ T cells from blood, with Jurkat cell RNA spiked in. The sample's cell subset or site, from its label and the paper: FACS-sorted CD8+CD4-CCR7+CD45RA+ naive T cells. The CDR3 reads CASSGGGSSNQPQHF. The sequenced DNA is TGCGCCAGCAGTGGCGGGGGATCGAGCAATCAGCCCCAGCATTTT.